This T cell receptor (beta chain) comes out of a study of shared clonotypes between healthy human individuals. Broader study findings: Collection of samples was limited to blood; tissue repertoires likely differ.

In the naive CD8 group, cells lacked CD45RO and were positively selected for CCR7, so terminally differentiated effector memory CD45RA+ cells were left out. As concerns this clone: As yet, its antigen is unknown.

Replicate PCRs run on sorted subsets employed 200 ng DNA, approximately 30,000 T cell genomes. Assay used: immunoSEQ multiplex PCR; TCRdb lists only in-frame clones, some missing. Here the sample spans under 600,000 clones, roughly 98% being singletons. Trimming stripped 2 bases from V and 3 bases from J, with 13 bases between. Per the germline V gene, CDR1 is MNHNS and CDR2 is SASEGT. The CDR3 runs to 15 residues. Sequencing was performed on naive CD8+ T cells sorted from blood. J is TRBJ2-5 and V is TRBV6-1; D is possibly TRBD1 or TRBD2 (5 bases each). This TCR was recovered from a man in his thirties or forties in good health. The CDR3 DNA sequence: TGTGCCAGCAGTGAATTCGGGACCTTAGAAGAGACCCAGTACTTC. Protein product: CASSEFGTLEETQYF.